The clone carrying this T cell receptor beta chain was seen more than once but under ten times. The antigen remains unidentified. Since all of the isolated RNA was reverse transcribed, expressed TCRB transcripts were what got sequenced. Generated by immunoSEQ multiplex PCR, the TCRdb table keeps only in-frame clones and is missing some. The sample has around 340,000 clones; approximately 9.9% are singletons. V lost 6 bases to trimming and J lost 0 bases; unmatched junction nucleotides: 7. Germline V gene data show CDR1 as SGHRS and CDR2 as YFSETQ. The CDR3 runs to 15 residues. The data derive from a study of beta chain features in type 1 diabetes. Study observations and caveats: The study found fewer insertions and more deletions at VDJ junctions in type 1 diabetes patients. Type 1 diabetes patients showed a moderate but significant shortening of TCRB CDR3s in all four CD4+ subsets.

The specimen sequenced was central memory CD4+ T cells from blood. The sequence came from a man younger than 45 with type 1 diabetes. The chain employs TRBV5-1 and TRBJ2-5; TRBD1 aligns across 8 bases. This CDR3 is CASNTDRGHQETQYF. In DNA, the CDR3 is TGCGCCAGCAACACAGACAGGGGCCACCAAGAGACCCAGTACTTC.